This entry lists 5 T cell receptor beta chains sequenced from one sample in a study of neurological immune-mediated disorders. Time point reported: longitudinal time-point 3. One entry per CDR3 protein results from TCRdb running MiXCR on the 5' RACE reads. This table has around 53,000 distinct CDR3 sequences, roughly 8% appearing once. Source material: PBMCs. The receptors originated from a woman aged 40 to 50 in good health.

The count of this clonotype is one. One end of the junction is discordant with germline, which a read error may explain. CDR3 DNA: TGTGCCAGCAGTGCTCCGGCGGGTGATACCCCGTACTTC. This encodes CASSAPAGDTPYF. The chain joins TRBV2 to TRBJ2-5; the D gene is possibly TRBD2 (5 bases). Germline V gene data show CDR1 as SNHLY and CDR2 as FYNNEI. This CDR3 comprises 13 residues.

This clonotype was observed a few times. This CDR3 reads CSATSSYGYTF. For the CDR3, the DNA is TGCAGTGCCACCTCTAGCTATGGCTACACCTTC. The chain is built from TRBV20-1 and TRBJ1-2; D remains ambiguous. The CDR3 totals 11 residues. V was clipped by 6 bases and J by 4 bases, with 9 bases between them. Germline CDR1 and CDR2: DFQATT and SNEGSKA (reference sequence).

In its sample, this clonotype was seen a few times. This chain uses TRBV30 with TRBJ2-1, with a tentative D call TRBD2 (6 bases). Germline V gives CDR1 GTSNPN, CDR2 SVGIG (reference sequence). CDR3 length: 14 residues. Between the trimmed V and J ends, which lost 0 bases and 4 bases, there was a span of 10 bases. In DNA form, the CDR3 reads TGTGCCTGGAGTGTACCTGCGGGGTACAATGAGCAGTTCTTC. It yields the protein CAWSVPAGYNEQFF.

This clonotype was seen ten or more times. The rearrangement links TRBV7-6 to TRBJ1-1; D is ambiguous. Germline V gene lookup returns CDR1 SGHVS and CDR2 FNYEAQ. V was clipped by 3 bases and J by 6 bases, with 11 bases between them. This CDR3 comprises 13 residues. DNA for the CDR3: TGTGCCAGCAGCTTGGACTACCAGGCTGAAGCTTTCTTT. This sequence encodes CASSLDYQAEAFF.

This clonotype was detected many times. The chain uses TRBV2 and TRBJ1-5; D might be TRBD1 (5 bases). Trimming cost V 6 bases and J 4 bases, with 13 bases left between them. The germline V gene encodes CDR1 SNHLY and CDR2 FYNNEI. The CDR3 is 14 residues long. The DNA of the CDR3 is TGTGCCAGCAGACCTCGGGGGGTGAATCAGCCCCAGCATTTT. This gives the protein CASRPRGVNQPQHF.